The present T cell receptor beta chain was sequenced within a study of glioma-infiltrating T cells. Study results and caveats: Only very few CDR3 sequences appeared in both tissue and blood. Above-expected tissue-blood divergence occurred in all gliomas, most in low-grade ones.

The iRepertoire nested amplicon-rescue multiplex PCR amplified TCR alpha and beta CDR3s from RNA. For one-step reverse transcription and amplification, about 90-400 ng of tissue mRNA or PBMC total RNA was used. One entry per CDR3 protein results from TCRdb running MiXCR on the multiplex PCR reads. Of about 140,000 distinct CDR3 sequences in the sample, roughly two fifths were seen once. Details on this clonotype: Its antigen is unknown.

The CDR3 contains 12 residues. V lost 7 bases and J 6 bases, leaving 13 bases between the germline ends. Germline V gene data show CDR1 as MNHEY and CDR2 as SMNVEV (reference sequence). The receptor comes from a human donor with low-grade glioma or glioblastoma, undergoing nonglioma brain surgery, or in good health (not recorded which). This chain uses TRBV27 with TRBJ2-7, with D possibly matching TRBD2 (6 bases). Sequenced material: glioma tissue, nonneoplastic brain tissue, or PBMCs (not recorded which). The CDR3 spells CASNAGGVEQYF. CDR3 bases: TGTGCCAGCAACGCCGGGGGTGTCGAGCAGTACTTC.